A single sample is the source of the 13 T cell receptor beta chains below, sequenced in a study of cytomegalovirus exposure and HLA in healthy donors. Measured with immunoSEQ multiplex PCR; TCRdb has only the in-frame clones, and not every one. The table includes roughly 150,000 clones, 90% to 95% detected once. Sequenced material: PBMCs. Receptor source: a man between 18 and 35 years old in good health and CMV-seronegative.

The V gene is TRBV9, the J gene TRBJ2-7, with TRBD2 as a possible D gene (6 bases). The CDR3 has 13 amino acids. Deletions cut 0 bases from V and 5 bases from J, with 9 bases between. Germline V gene sequence: CDR1 SGDLS, CDR2 YYNGEE. CDR3 DNA sequence: TGTGCCAGCAGCGTAGGATGGGGGGACGAGCAGTACTTC. Translation: CASSVGWGDEQYF.

The CDR3 protein is CASRTGTGGTGELFF. CDR3 DNA sequence: TGTGCCAGCAGAACCGGGACAGGGGGAACCGGGGAGCTGTTTTTT. The chain recombines TRBV27 with TRBJ2-2, with TRBD1 matching 11 bases. CDR3 length equals 15 residues. Germline V CDR1 and CDR2: MNHEY, SMNVEV (reference sequence). J was trimmed by 5 bases and V by 6 bases; bases with no gene match: 5.

V and J are TRBV29-1 and TRBJ1-2, with 10 nucleotides matching TRBD1. J lost 5 bases, V lost 7 bases, and 13 bases had no gene match. Germline CDR1 SQVTM, CDR2 ANQGSEA. The CDR3 is made up of 15 amino acids. CDR3 region: CSAPKKTGGRYGYTF. The CDR3 DNA reads TGCAGCGCCCCGAAGAAGACAGGGGGCCGGTATGGCTACACCTTC. Full variable domain (rest looked up from reference TRBV29-1 and TRBJ1-2): SAVISQKPSRDICQRGTSLTIQCQVDSQVTMMFWYRQQPGQSLTLIATANQGSEATYESGFVIDKFPISRPNLTFSTLTVSNMSPEDSSIYLCSAPKKTGGRYGYTFGSGTRLTVV.

The chain employs TRBV25-1 and TRBJ1-1; no firm D call. V was clipped by 1 base and J by 1 base, with 10 bases between them. The germline CDR1 and CDR2 sequences are MGHDK and SYGVNS. This CDR3 has 15 residues. The CDR3 DNA is TGTGCCAGCAGTGAATGGAGGAGTGGGAACACTGAAGCTTTCTTT. Amino acids: CASSEWRSGNTEAFF. Supplemented by reference TRBV25-1 and TRBJ1-1, the full variable domain reads EADIYQTPRYLVIGTGKKITLECSQTMGHDKMYWYQQDPGMELHLIHYSYGVNSTEKGDLSSESTVSRIRTEHFPLTLESARPSHTSQYLCASSEWRSGNTEAFFGQGTRLTVV.

The CDR3 protein is CASSLAVRGSNYGYTF. The CDR3 DNA follows: TGTGCCAGCAGCTTAGCCGTCAGGGGCAGTAACTATGGCTACACCTTC. The chain is built from TRBV7-8 and TRBJ1-2; D perhaps matches TRBD1 (6 bases). V gave up 0 bases and J gave up 1 base, with 12 bases separating them. This CDR3 has 16 residues. Germline CDR1 reads SGHVS; CDR2 reads FQNEAQ.

This chain connects TRBV7-7 to TRBJ2-1, with TRBD2 matching 10 bases. Germline V gives CDR1 SSHAT, CDR2 FNYEAQ (reference sequence). The CDR3 loop spans 15 amino acids. J gave up 9 bases and V 5 bases, and 10 bases lay outside the gene matches. CDR3: CASSPGTSALGEQFF. CDR3 bases: TGTGCCAGCAGCCCCGGGACTAGCGCCTTGGGTGAGCAGTTCTTC.

The chain links TRBV11-3 to TRBJ1-1, with 11 nucleotides matching TRBD1. Germline V lookup: CDR1 SGHNT, CDR2 YENEEA. V was pared by 5 bases and J by 6 bases, with 8 bases of the junction left unmatched. The CDR3 loop spans 15 amino acids. CDR3 amino acids: CASSPRDRGAPEAFF. CDR3 nucleotide sequence: TGTGCCAGCAGCCCTCGGGACAGGGGGGCCCCTGAAGCTTTCTTT.

This chain uses TRBV10-1 with TRBJ2-7, with D tentatively TRBD2 (5 bases). The V end was cut by 0 bases, the J end by 3 bases, with 15 bases between. This CDR3 spans 16 amino acids. The germline V gene has CDR1 WNHNN and CDR2 SYGVQD (reference sequence). As DNA, the CDR3 is TGCGCCAGCAGTGAGTCTGCCGAGCGGTTGAACTACGAGCAGTACTTC. This translates into CASSESAERLNYEQYF.

This clone appeared a single time. The chain uses TRBV15 and TRBJ1-3; D not certain. The germline V gene has CDR1 LNHNV and CDR2 YYDKDF (reference sequence). The length of the CDR3 is 15 residues. Trimming took 0 bases from V and 4 from J, leaving 10 bases between them. The CDR3, as DNA: TGTGCCACCAGCAGAGACAGAATCTCCGGAAACACCATATATTTT. Its translation is CATSRDRISGNTIYF.

The chain joins TRBV27 to TRBJ2-3; a weak D match, TRBD2 (5 bases). V lost 3 bases to trimming and J lost 0 bases, with 19 bases between them. The V gene's germline CDR1 is MNHEY and CDR2 SMNVEV (reference sequence). The CDR3 loop spans 18 amino acids. The DNA for the CDR3 is TGTGCCAGCAGTTTTAAGGGTCCCGATGGGAGTAGCACAGATACGCAGTATTTT. It specifies CASSFKGPDGSSTDTQYF.

V gene TRBV5-1 combines with J gene TRBJ2-1; weak D call: TRBD1 (5 bases). Germline V CDR1 and CDR2: SGHRS, YFSETQ. This CDR3 has 12 residues. V lost 0 bases and J 10 bases, leaving 8 bases between the germline ends. For the CDR3, the DNA is TGCGCCAGCAGCTTGGAGGGGATCGAGCAGTTCTTC. Its protein is CASSLEGIEQFF. Variable domain in full (rest from reference TRBV5-1 and TRBJ2-1): KAGVTQTPRYLIKTRGQQVTLSCSPISGHRSVSWYQQTPGQGLQFLFEYFSETQRNKGNFPGRFSGRQFSNSRSEMNVSTLELGDSALYLCASSLEGIEQFFGPGTRLTVL.

The V and J genes are TRBV29-1 and TRBJ2-5, with 9 bases matching TRBD2. The germline CDR1 and CDR2 sequences are SQVTM and ANQGSEA. The trim removed 3 bases at V and 5 bases at J, leaving 4 bases unmatched. This CDR3 spans 13 amino acids. The CDR3 region is CSVDGTSSETQYF. The CDR3 DNA is TGCAGCGTTGACGGGACTAGCAGTGAGACCCAGTACTTC.

The V gene is TRBV6-1, the J gene TRBJ1-3; possibly TRBD1 for D (5 bases). The CDR3 runs to 19 residues. The germline V gene encodes CDR1 MNHNS and CDR2 SASEGT. Trimming removed 2 bases at V and 4 bases at J, with 24 bases between. The CDR3 spells CASSERGGWRQVSGNTIYF. CDR3 in DNA: TGTGCCAGCAGTGAAAGGGGTGGTTGGCGGCAGGTCTCCGGAAACACCATATATTTT.